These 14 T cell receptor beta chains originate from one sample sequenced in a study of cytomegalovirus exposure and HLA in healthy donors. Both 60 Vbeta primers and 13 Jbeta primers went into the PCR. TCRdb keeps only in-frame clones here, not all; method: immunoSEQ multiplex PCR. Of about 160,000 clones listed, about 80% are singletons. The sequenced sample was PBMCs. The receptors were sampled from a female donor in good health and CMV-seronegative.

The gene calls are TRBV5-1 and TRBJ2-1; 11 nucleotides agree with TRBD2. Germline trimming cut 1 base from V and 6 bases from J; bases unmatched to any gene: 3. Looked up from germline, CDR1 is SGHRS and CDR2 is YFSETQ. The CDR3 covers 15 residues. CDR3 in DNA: TGCGCCAGCAGCTTGAGTAGCGGGAGGGCCAATGAGCAGTTCTTC. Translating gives CASSLSSGRANEQFF.

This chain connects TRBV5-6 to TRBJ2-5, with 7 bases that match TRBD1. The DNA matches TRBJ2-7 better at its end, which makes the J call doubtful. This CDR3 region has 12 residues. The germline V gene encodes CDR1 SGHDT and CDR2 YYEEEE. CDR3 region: CASSLNRGEQYF. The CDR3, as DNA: TGTGCCAGCAGCCTGAACAGGGGCGAGCAGTACTTC.

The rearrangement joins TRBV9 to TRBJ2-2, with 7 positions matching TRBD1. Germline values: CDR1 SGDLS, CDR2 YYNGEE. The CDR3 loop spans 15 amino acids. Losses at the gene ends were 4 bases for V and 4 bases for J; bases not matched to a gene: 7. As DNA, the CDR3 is TGTGCCAGCAGCCCTGACAGGGCGGGCACCGGGGAGCTGTTTTTT. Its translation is CASSPDRAGTGELFF.

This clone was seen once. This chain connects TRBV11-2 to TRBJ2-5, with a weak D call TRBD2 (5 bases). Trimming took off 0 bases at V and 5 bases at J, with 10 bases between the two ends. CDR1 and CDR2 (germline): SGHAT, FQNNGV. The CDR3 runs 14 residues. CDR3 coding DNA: TGTGCCAGCAGCTTAGAAGCGGTATGGGAGACCCAGTACTTC. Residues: CASSLEAVWETQYF.

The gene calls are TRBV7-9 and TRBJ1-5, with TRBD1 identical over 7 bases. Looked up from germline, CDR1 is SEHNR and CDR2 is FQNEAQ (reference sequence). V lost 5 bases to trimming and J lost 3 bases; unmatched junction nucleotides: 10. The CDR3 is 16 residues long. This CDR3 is CASSPGSTGTNQPQHF. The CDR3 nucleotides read TGTGCCAGCAGCCCCGGGTCGACAGGGACCAATCAGCCCCAGCATTTT.

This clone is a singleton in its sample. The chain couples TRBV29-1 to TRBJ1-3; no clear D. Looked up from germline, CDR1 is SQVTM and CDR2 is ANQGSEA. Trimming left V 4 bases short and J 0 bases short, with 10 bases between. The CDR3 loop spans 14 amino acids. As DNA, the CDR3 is TGCAGCGTTGTTGTGTCTTACTCTGGAAACACCATATATTTT. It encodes CSVVVSYSGNTIYF.

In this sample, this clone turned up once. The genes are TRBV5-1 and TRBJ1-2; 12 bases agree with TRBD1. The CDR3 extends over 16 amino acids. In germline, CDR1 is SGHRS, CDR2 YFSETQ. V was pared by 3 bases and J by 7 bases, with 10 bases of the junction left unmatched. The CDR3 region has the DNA TGCGCCAGCAGCTCCGGGACAGGGGGCGACTATAGTGGCTACACCTTC. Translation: CASSSGTGGDYSGYTF.

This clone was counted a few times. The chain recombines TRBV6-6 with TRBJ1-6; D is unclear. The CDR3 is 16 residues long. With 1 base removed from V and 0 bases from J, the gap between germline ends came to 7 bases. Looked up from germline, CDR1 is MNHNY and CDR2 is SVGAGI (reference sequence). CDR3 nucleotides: TGTGCCAGCAGTTACTTACACAGCTCCTATAATTCACCCCTCCACTTT. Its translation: CASSYLHSSYNSPLHF.

The CDR3 here is CASSLAAGGYNSYEQYF. Written as DNA, the CDR3 is TGCGCCAGCAGCTTGGCGGCAGGGGGCTATAACTCCTACGAGCAGTACTTC. The gene calls are TRBV5-1 and TRBJ2-5; 8 bases agree with TRBD1. The end of the DNA fits TRBJ2-7 better, so the J call may be wrong. This CDR3 region has 17 residues. The germline V gene has CDR1 SGHRS and CDR2 YFSETQ.

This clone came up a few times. For the CDR3, the DNA is TGTGCCAGCAGCCATGGTATCAGGTATAGCACAGATACGCAGTATTTT. Protein product: CASSHGIRYSTDTQYF. V and J are TRBV4-2 and TRBJ2-3; no clear D. Germline CDR1 and CDR2: LGHNA and YNFKEQ. The V end lost 3 bases, the J end lost 0 bases, and 13 bases lay between the germline ends. The CDR3 spans 16 residues.

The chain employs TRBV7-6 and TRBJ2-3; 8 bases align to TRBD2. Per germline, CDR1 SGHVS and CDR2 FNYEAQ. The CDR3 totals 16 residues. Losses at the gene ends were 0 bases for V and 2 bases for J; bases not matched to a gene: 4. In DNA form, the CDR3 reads TGTGCCAGCAGCTTAGCTATAGCGGGAAACACAGATACGCAGTATTTT. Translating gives CASSLAIAGNTDTQYF.

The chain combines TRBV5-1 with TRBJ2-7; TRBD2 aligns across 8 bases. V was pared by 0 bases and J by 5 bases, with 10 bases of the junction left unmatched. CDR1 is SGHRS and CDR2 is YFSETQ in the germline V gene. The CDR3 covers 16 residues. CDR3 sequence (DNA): TGCGCCAGCAGCTTGGACGGGGGGGGCCCACCTAACGAGCAGTACTTC. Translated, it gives CASSLDGGGPPNEQYF.

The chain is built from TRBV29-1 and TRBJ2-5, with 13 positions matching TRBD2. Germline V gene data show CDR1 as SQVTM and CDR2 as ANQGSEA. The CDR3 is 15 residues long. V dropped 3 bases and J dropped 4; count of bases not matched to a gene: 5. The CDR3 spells CSVEPGLAGRETQYF. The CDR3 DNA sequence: TGCAGCGTTGAGCCGGGACTAGCGGGGCGAGAGACCCAGTACTTC. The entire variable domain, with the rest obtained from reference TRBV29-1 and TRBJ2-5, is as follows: SAVISQKPSRDICQRGTSLTIQCQVDSQVTMMFWYRQQPGQSLTLIATANQGSEATYESGFVIDKFPISRPNLTFSTLTVSNMSPEDSSIYLCSVEPGLAGRETQYFGPGTRLLVL.

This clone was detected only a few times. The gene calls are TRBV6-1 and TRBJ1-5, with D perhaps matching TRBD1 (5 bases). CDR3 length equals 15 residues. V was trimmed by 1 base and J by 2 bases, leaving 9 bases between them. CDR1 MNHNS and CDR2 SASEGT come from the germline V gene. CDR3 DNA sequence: TGTGCCAGCAGTGAAGAGGGGATAGGCAATCAGCCCCAGCATTTT. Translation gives CASSEEGIGNQPQHF.